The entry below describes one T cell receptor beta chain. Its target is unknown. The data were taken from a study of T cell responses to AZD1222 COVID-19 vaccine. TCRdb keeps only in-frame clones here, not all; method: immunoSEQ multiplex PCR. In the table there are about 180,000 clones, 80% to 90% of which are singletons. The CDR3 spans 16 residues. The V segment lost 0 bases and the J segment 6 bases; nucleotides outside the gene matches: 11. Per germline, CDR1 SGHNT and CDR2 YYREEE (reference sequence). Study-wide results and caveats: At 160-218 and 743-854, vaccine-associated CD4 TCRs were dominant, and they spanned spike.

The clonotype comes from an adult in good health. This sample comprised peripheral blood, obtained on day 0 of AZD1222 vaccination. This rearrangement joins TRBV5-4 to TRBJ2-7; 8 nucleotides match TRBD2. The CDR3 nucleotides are TGTGCCAGCAGCTTGGTGGCGGGGGGCTTGTTTGGCGAGCAGTACTTC. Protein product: CASSLVAGGLFGEQYF.